Presented here are 18 T cell receptor beta chains from one specimen sequenced in a study of shared clonotypes between healthy human individuals. Clones were read by immunoSEQ multiplex PCR, and TCRdb kept only the in-frame ones, dropping some. The sample carries about 2 million clones, over 85% recorded once. The sample comprised naive CD4+ T cells sorted from blood. Subset given: CD45RA+ positively selected. Source of these receptors: a man in his late teens or twenties in good health.

The V and J genes are TRBV27 and TRBJ2-7; D is uncertain. The CDR3 spans 13 residues. Deletions cut 8 bases from V and 6 bases from J, with 17 bases between. Germline CDR1 is MNHEY and CDR2 is SMNVEV (reference sequence). CDR3 region: CASSFVGYAEQYF. CDR3 nucleotide sequence: TGTGCCAGCTCCTTTGTGGGGTACGCCGAGCAGTACTTC.

The chain has TRBV10-3 and TRBJ2-2; D unresolved. There are 11 residues in the CDR3. Germline values: CDR1 ENHRY, CDR2 SYGVKD. V gave up 5 bases and J gave up 8 bases, with 6 bases separating them. CDR3 loop: CAISRSGELFF. CDR3 DNA: TGTGCCATCAGTCGGTCGGGGGAGCTGTTTTTT.

The chain recombines TRBV7-3 with TRBJ1-2; 7 bases align to TRBD1. The germline gives CDR1 SGHTA, CDR2 FQGTGA. The V segment lost 1 base and the J segment 5 bases; nucleotides outside the gene matches: 7. There are 15 residues in the CDR3. The CDR3 DNA follows: TGTGCCAGCAGCTTAAAACCGGGACAGCCGTATGGCTACACCTTC. This translates into CASSLKPGQPYGYTF.

The chain has TRBV28 and TRBJ1-1, with 8 bases matching TRBD1. The CDR3 extends over 17 amino acids. Germline CDR1 is MDHEN and CDR2 is SYDVKM. With V trimmed by 5 bases and J by 3 bases, 14 bases remained unmatched. The CDR3 DNA reads as TGTGCCAGCAGTATTCGGACAGGGACCCTAAAAGACACTGAAGCTTTCTTT. It translates to CASSIRTGTLKDTEAFF.

The rearrangement links TRBV6-4 to TRBJ2-5, with D tentatively TRBD1 (6 bases). The CDR3 is made up of 13 amino acids. V gave up 6 bases and J gave up 4 bases, with 12 bases separating them. Germline CDR1 MRHNA, CDR2 SNTAGT. CDR3 sequence (DNA): TGTGCCAGCAGCCTACAGGGTACAGAGACCCAGTACTTC. Its protein is CASSLQGTETQYF.

The chain combines TRBV5-1 with TRBJ1-2, with a possible D match to TRBD1 (6 bases). The CDR3 totals 14 residues. The V and J ends lost 7 bases and 2 bases respectively, with 15 bases between them. Germline CDR1 reads SGHRS; CDR2 reads YFSETQ. The CDR3, as DNA: TGCGCCAGCGCTGAATTACAGGGAAACTATGGCTACACCTTC. Amino acid sequence: CASAELQGNYGYTF.

As for this clone: This CDR3 is also generated by other DNA sequences in the sample. This chain links TRBV5-1 with TRBJ2-5; D unclear. The CDR3 has 14 amino acids. Germline V gives CDR1 SGHRS, CDR2 YFSETQ. The V end was cut by 0 bases, the J end by 5 bases, with 11 bases between. CDR3 protein: CASSLGNLGETQYF. In DNA form, the CDR3 reads TGCGCCAGCAGCTTGGGGAACCTGGGGGAGACCCAGTACTTC.

As to this clone: Other nucleotide sequences from this sample produce the same CDR3. The rearrangement uses TRBV5-1 and TRBJ1-1, with D possibly TRBD1 on 5 matching bases. CDR3 length: 15 amino acids. With 0 bases removed from V and 1 base from J, the gap between germline ends came to 10 bases. CDR1 and CDR2 (germline): SGHRS, YFSETQ. The CDR3 here is CASSLGGTANTEAFF. The CDR3 nucleotides are TGCGCCAGCAGCTTGGGCGGGACGGCGAACACTGAAGCTTTCTTT.

The CDR3 DNA reads as TGTGCCAGCAGCTTAGTCCCCCTGATGGCAGGGAACGCAGATACGCAGTATTTT. Translation gives CASSLVPLMAGNADTQYF. The V and J genes are TRBV7-9 and TRBJ2-3, with TRBD1 as a possible D gene (5 bases). V was trimmed by 1 base and J by 4 bases, leaving 21 bases between them. Germline assignment: CDR1 SEHNR and CDR2 FQNEAQ (reference sequence). This CDR3 region has 18 residues.

This rearrangement joins TRBV5-1 to TRBJ2-3; tentatively, D is TRBD1 (5 bases). The V gene's germline CDR1 is SGHRS and CDR2 YFSETQ. The CDR3 length is 13 residues. V lost 7 bases to trimming and J lost 2 bases, with 11 bases between them. The CDR3 here is CASRARVTDTQYF. The CDR3, as DNA: TGCGCCAGCCGGGCCAGGGTCACAGATACGCAGTATTTT. Combining the CDR3 with reference TRBV5-1 and TRBJ2-3 gives the whole variable domain KAGVTQTPRYLIKTRGQQVTLSCSPISGHRSVSWYQQTPGQGLQFLFEYFSETQRNKGNFPGRFSGRQFSNSRSEMNVSTLELGDSALYLCASRARVTDTQYFGPGTRLTVL.

V usage is TRBV6-5 and J usage is TRBJ1-3; weak D call: TRBD1 (6 bases). The CDR3 is 15 residues long. Trimming removed 5 bases at V and 0 bases at J, with 11 bases between. Looked up from germline, CDR1 is MNHEY and CDR2 is SVGAGI. Here the CDR3 DNA reads TGTGCCAGCAGTCAAGGGGGTTACTCTGGAAACACCATATATTTT. Protein: CASSQGGYSGNTIYF.

The rearrangement uses TRBV10-3 and TRBJ2-5; 7 bases align to TRBD1. The end of the DNA is better explained by TRBJ2-7, so the J call may be wrong. Germline assignment: CDR1 ENHRY and CDR2 SYGVKD. This CDR3 has 14 residues. CDR3 nucleotide sequence: TGTGCCATAAGGGACAGTCTCAGCTCCTACGAGCAGTACTTC. This translates into CAIRDSLSSYEQYF.

The chain couples TRBV9 to TRBJ1-2; 8 nucleotides line up with TRBD1. Germline values: CDR1 SGDLS, CDR2 YYNGEE. CDR3 size: 13 residues. Losses at the gene ends were 3 bases for V and 2 bases for J; bases not matched to a gene: 0. The chain's CDR3 is CASSGTGNYGYTF. The CDR3 DNA is TGTGCCAGCAGCGGGACAGGGAACTATGGCTACACCTTC.

DNA of the CDR3: TGTGCTAGTGGTTTGGTATCCCTAGGCGGGGAGCTGTTTTTT. Translating gives CASGLVSLGGELFF. V gene TRBV12-5 combines with J gene TRBJ2-2, with D uncertain. V lost 0 bases, J lost 7 bases, and 9 bases lay in between. This CDR3 is built from 14 residues. The germline V gene has CDR1 LGHNT and CDR2 FRNRAP.

The chain couples TRBV5-1 to TRBJ2-6; D is unresolved. The CDR3 runs 15 residues. Germline CDR1 reads SGHRS; CDR2 reads YFSETQ. V gave up 2 bases and J gave up 0 bases, with 6 bases separating them. As DNA, the CDR3 is TGCGCCAGCAGCTTACAGATCTCTGGGGCCAACGTCCTGACTTTC. Translated, it gives CASSLQISGANVLTF.

This clone was observed a few times. The chain carries TRBV18 and TRBJ1-6; D call uncertain. There are 11 residues in the CDR3. Per germline, CDR1 KGHSH and CDR2 LQKENI. Trimming took off 5 bases at V and 7 bases at J, with 3 bases between the two ends. As DNA, the CDR3 is TGTGCCAGCTCATCCAATTCACCCCTCCACTTT. This translates into CASSSNSPLHF.

This sequence joins TRBV5-1 and TRBJ2-3; 7 bases agree with TRBD2. This CDR3 region has 14 residues. Germline assignment: CDR1 SGHRS and CDR2 YFSETQ. The V segment lost 5 bases and the J segment 0 bases; nucleotides outside the gene matches: 3. The CDR3 DNA sequence: TGCGCCAGCAGGGACGGGGGGAGCACAGATACGCAGTATTTT. Its translation: CASRDGGSTDTQYF. The full variable domain, completed using reference TRBV5-1 and TRBJ2-3, is KAGVTQTPRYLIKTRGQQVTLSCSPISGHRSVSWYQQTPGQGLQFLFEYFSETQRNKGNFPGRFSGRQFSNSRSEMNVSTLELGDSALYLCASRDGGSTDTQYFGPGTRLTVL.

The chain uses TRBV19 and TRBJ2-7; 7 bases match TRBD1. This CDR3 is built from 14 residues. The germline V gene encodes CDR1 LNHDA and CDR2 SQIVND (reference sequence). V shed 5 bases and J 3 bases; nucleotides not matched to a gene: 7. The CDR3 DNA reads TGTGCCAGTAGTGGACGGGACAGCAACTACGAGCAGTACTTC. It codes for CASSGRDSNYEQYF.